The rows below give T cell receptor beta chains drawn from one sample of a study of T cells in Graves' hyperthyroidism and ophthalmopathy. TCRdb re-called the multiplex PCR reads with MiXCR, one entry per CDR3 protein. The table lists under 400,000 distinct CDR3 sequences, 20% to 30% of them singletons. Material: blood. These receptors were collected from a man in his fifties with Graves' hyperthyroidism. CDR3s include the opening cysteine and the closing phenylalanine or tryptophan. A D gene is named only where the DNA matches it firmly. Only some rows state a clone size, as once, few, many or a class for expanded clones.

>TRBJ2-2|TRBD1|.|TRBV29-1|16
TGCAGCGTTGAAGGATCGAGGGGGCTGAGCACCGGGGAGCTGTTTTTT
CSVEGSRGLSTGELFF
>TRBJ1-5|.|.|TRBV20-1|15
TGCAGTGCTAGTAAATCTGTCAGGGTAGATCAGCCCCAGCATTTT
CSASKSVRVDQPQHF
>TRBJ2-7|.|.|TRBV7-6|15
TGTGCCAGCAGCTTAGGGGACGGAAGGGCCTACGAGCAGTACTTC
CASSLGDGRAYEQYF
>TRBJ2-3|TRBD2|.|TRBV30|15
TGTGCCTGGAGTGTGGGCGGGAGGGTGGCAGATACGCAGTATTTT
CAWSVGGRVADTQYF
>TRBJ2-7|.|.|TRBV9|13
TGTGCCAGCAGCGTAGGGACAGAGTACGAGCAGTACTTC
CASSVGTEYEQYF
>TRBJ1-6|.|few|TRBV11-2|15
TGTGCCAGCAGCTTAGCGAGAGTTGGTAATTCACCCCTCCACTTT
CASSLARVGNSPLHF
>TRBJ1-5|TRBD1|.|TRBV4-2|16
TGTGCCAGCAGCCTCCGGGACAGGGACTTTAATCAGCCCCAGCATTTT
CASSLRDRDFNQPQHF
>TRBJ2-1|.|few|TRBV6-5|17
TGTGCCAGCAGTTCCCAAAACGATGGCAGCTCCTACAATGAGCAGTTCTTC
CASSSQNDGSSYNEQFF
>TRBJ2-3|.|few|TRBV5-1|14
TGCGCCAGCAGCTTGGTATCAGCCACAGATACGCAGTATTTT
CASSLVSATDTQYF
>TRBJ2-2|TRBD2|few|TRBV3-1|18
TGTGCCAGCAGCCAAGAGACTAGCGGGAGCCTTAACACCGGGGAGCTGTTTTTT
CASSQETSGSLNTGELFF
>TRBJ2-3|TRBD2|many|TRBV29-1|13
TGCAGCGTTGGCTTGCTAGCGGGAGATACGCAGTATTTT
CSVGLLAGDTQYF
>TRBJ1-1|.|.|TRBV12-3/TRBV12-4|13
TGTGCCAGCAGCAAACCACTGAACACTGAAGCTTTCTTT
CASSKPLNTEAFF
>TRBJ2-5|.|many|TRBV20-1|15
TGCAGTGCTAGAGAATTAGTTGCGCCCCAAGAGACCCAGTACTTC
CSARELVAPQETQYF
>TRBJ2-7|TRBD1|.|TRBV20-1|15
TGCAGTGCTAGAGTACCGGGGGACAGGGGTGGGGAGCAGTACTTC
CSARVPGDRGGEQYF
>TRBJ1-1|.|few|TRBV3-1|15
TGTGCCAGCAGCCAAGATCCCGCCCCCGGGTATGAAGCTTTCTTT
CASSQDPAPGYEAFF
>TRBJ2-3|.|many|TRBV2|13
TGTGCCAGCAAAGAAGCTGGCACAGATACGCAGTATTTT
CASKEAGTDTQYF
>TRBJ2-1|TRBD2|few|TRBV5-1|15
TGCGCCAGCAGCTTTGTAGCGGGAGGGTACAATGAGCAGTTCTTC
CASSFVAGGYNEQFF
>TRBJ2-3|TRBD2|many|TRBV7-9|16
TGTGCCAGCAGCCCCCTAGCGGGAGTCATCACAGATACGCAGTATTTT
CASSPLAGVITDTQYF
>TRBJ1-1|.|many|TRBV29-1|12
TGCAGCGTGGGGGCTTGGAGCACTGAAGCTTTCTTT
CSVGAWSTEAFF
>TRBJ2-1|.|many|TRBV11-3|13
TGTGCCAGCAGCTTAGGCAGGGGGGATGAGCAGTTCTTC
CASSLGRGDEQFF
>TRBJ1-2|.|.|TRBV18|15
TGTGCCAGCTCACCTTCCCTGGCAGCCCCCTATGGCTACACCTTC
CASSPSLAAPYGYTF
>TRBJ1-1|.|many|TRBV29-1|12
TGCAGCGTTGGGGGGGGGCACACTGAAGCTTTCTTT
CSVGGGHTEAFF
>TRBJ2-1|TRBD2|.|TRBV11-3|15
TGTGCCAGCAGCTCAGGACTAGACTATAACGATGAGCAGTTCTTC
CASSSGLDYNDEQFF
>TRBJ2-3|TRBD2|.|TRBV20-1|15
TGCAGTGCTAGAAAGGTTGCGGGAGGTCCCGATACGCAGTATTTT
CSARKVAGGPDTQYF
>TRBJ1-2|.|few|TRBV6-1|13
TGTGCCAGCAGTAATGAACAGGACTATGGCTACACCTTC
CASSNEQDYGYTF
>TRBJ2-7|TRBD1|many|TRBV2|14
TGTGCCAGCAGTTTCGACAGGGGGCTTTACGAGCAGTACTTC
CASSFDRGLYEQYF
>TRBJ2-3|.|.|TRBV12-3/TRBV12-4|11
TGTGCCAGCAGTAATATAGATACGCAGTATTTT
CASSNIDTQYF
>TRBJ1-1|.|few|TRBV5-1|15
TGCGCCAGCAGCCAGCGGAGTGGACTGAACACTGAAGCTTTCTTT
CASSQRSGLNTEAFF
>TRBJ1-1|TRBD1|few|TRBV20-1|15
TGCAGTGCCACCCCCCGGGACAGCCTATTCACTGAAGCTTTCTTT
CSATPRDSLFTEAFF
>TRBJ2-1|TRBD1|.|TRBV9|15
TGTGCCAGCAGCGTACAGGGGGCAGGCTACAATGAGCAGTTCTTC
CASSVQGAGYNEQFF
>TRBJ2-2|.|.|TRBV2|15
TGTGCCAGCAGCGAAAACCCACCCCACGGCGGGGAGCTGTTTTTT
CASSENPPHGGELFF
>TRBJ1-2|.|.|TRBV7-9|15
TGTGCCAGCAGCTTAGAATCGCAGGGTAGCTATGGCTACACCTTC
CASSLESQGSYGYTF
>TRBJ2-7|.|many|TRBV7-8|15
TGTGCCAGCAGCTTAGAGGGGGGGAGCTCCTACGAGCAGTACTTC
CASSLEGGSSYEQYF
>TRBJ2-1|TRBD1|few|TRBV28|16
TGTGCCAGCAGCTCCTTCGGACAGGGGACAGTCAATGAGCAGTTCTTC
CASSSFGQGTVNEQFF
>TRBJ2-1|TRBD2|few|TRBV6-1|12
TGCGGCACTAGCGGAAACTACAATGAGCAGTTCTTC
CGTSGNYNEQFF
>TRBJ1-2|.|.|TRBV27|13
TGTGCCAGCAGTTCCAGACTAGCGGGGGGCTACACCTTC
CASSSRLAGGYTF